This T cell receptor beta chain was captured in a study of cytomegalovirus exposure and HLA in healthy donors. Study summary: An analysis done earlier identified almost 120 million unique TCR beta sequences from around 180 million T cells. General study results and limits: Being indistinguishable, some V segments were excluded, TRBV6-2 and TRBV6-3 among them.

CDR3 length: 16 amino acids. With 3 bases clipped from V and 4 bases from J, the junction kept 5 bases outside the gene matches. The germline V gene encodes CDR1 MNHNS and CDR2 SASEGT. Primers: 60 Vbeta forward and 13 Jbeta reverse. This table comes from immunoSEQ multiplex PCR, and its TCRdb copy is limited to in-frame clones, with some not included. This table has about 78,000 clones, roughly 60% appearing once. This clone has a handful of counts. The target antigen is unknown. The rearrangement joins TRBV6-1 to TRBJ2-2; 10 bases agree with TRBD1. The clonotype comes from a man aged 25-45 years in good health and CMV-seropositive. The sample taken for sequencing was PBMCs. The DNA of the CDR3 is TGTGCCAGCAGTGAGCTGACAGGGGGCGTCACCGGGGAGCTGTTTTTT. Protein product: CASSELTGGVTGELFF.